This paragraph reports one T cell receptor (beta chain). Antigen: not known. The data are from a study of response to subunit inactivated influenza vaccine. Study-wide results and limits: Authors suggested seasonal influenza vaccinations each recruit few new T cells.

MiXCR was run by TCRdb on the RT-PCR reads, yielding one entry per CDR3 protein. The data hold hundreds of thousands of distinct CDR3 sequences, with around 14% observed a single time. Germline V lookup: CDR1 SGHRS, CDR2 YFSETQ. Trimming removed 3 bases at V and 7 bases at J, with 20 bases between. This CDR3 region has 15 residues. This rearrangement joins TRBV5-1 to TRBJ2-7, with D maybe TRBD2 (5 bases). Sequences were derived from PBMCs from blood, sampled roughly 12 days after vaccination. The clonotype originates from a man in his fifties or sixties who received an inactivated influenza vaccine. CDR3 bases: TGCGCCAGCAGCTCAGCCCCCGAGGGCCCGCGGGAGCAGTACTTC. Protein sequence: CASSSAPEGPREQYF.